This paragraph reports one T cell receptor (beta chain). No antigen is known for it. Trimming took 0 bases from V and 2 from J; bases not matched to a gene: 4. The CDR3 covers 16 residues. The germline V gene has CDR1 SGHDT and CDR2 YYEEEE. This record belongs to a study of shared clonotypes between healthy human individuals. The study's findings and limits: Between a handful of donors, naive CD4 clonotypes were shared at a level of about 5%. In contrast to clonotypes shared by all four donors, non-shared clonotypes had lower generation probabilities.

Naive CD8 cells comprised CD45RO-negative, CCR7-positively selected cells, excluding terminally differentiated effector memory CD45RA+ cells. Nashville, Tennessee was home to all donors, each a Caucasian adult. Sequenced by immunoSEQ multiplex PCR; TCRdb stores in-frame clones only, minus some. The repertoire has 1.5 million to 2.5 million clones, 85% to 95% of them found once; the top ten carry around 1.2%. Sequenced: naive CD8+ T cells sorted from blood. This chain uses TRBV5-6 with TRBJ2-1, with TRBD2 matching 8 bases. This sequence originates from a young man in good health. The CDR3 spells CASSLAAGGPYNEQFF. The CDR3 region has the DNA TGTGCCAGCAGCTTGGCCGCGGGGGGTCCCTACAATGAGCAGTTCTTC.